The T cell receptor beta chain described here comes from a study of Ad26.COV2.S vaccination and SARS-CoV-2 variants. Across the study: The donor participated in the COV1001 trial, in its Ad26.COV2.S arm. The vaccine Ad26.COV2.S was put into the muscle once, or twice with 56 days between.

Treatment given: some 20 received Ad26.COV2.S at low or high dose, single or two shots; 5 received placebo; per-sample allocation not given. Day 63 after the first vaccine or placebo injection was the time point for sampling. Here immunoSEQ multiplex PCR was the method, and the copy in TCRdb shows in-frame clones only, minus some. The profile shows hundreds of thousands of clones, 83% of them singletons. Study results and limitations: Placebo recipients and vaccine recipients were similar in non-spike TCR breadth. People who got the vaccine had more spike-specific TCR breadth than people who got placebo.

The CDR3 has 19 residues. V was pared by 5 bases and J by 2 bases, with 16 bases of the junction left unmatched. Per the germline V gene, CDR1 is SGHAT and CDR2 is FQNNGV. Points on this clone: Its cognate antigen is unknown.

V gene TRBV11-2 combines with J gene TRBJ2-1; 9 bases agree with TRBD2. This receptor was taken from a person aged 18-65 years who received the Ad26.COV2.S COVID-19 vaccine or a placebo. This specimen was peripheral blood, taken in a trial of Ad26.COV2.S vaccine versus placebo. This CDR3 is CASSPRIPYLAGTYNEQFF. Here the CDR3 DNA reads TGTGCCAGCAGCCCAAGGATCCCTTACCTAGCGGGAACCTACAATGAGCAGTTCTTC.